Following are 29 T cell receptor beta chains from one sample sequenced in a study of T-cell reconstitution after alpha-beta-depleted transplantation in children. For TCRbeta, the library was prepared with unique molecular identifiers. TCRdb reanalysed the PCR reads using MiXCR and keeps one entry per CDR3 protein. Of about 460,000 distinct CDR3 sequences in the sample, about an eighth were seen once. The source was PBMCs, mostly from graft donor cells, collected 180 days after TCRalphabeta/CD19-depleted stem cell transplant. All receptors derive from a female patient under 10 years old who had a stem cell transplant for aplastic anemia, so the T cells may come from the graft donor.

This clonotype has a handful of counts. The J gene is TRBJ1-3, the V gene TRBV3-1; possible D gene TRBD1, 6 bases. This CDR3 contains 18 residues. Trimming cost V 4 bases and J 0 bases, with 19 bases left between them. Germline lookup yields CDR1 LGHDT and CDR2 YNNKEL (reference sequence). The CDR3 region has the DNA TGTGCCAGCAGCCCGCTCCTCCCCGACAGGAGCTCTGGAAACACCATATATTTT. It specifies CASSPLLPDRSSGNTIYF.

This clonotype was detected a few times. CDR3 nucleotides: TGTGCCAGTAGTATGGTACTCGGGCAGTCAAGAGCCAAAAACATTCAGTACTTC. The encoded protein is CASSMVLGQSRAKNIQYF. The V gene is TRBV19, the J gene TRBJ2-4, with D unclear. V was cut by 3 bases and J by 0 bases, with 18 bases left in between. The CDR3 is 18 amino acids. Germline V CDR1 and CDR2: LNHDA, SQIVND (reference sequence).

The V and J genes are TRBV12-3 or TRBV12-4 and TRBJ2-1; 13 bases are a match to TRBD2. Unmatched junction bases numbered 8, after V lost 5 bases and J lost 10 bases. The CDR3 is made up of 15 amino acids. CDR3 loop: CASSELAGGQPEQFF. The CDR3 DNA reads as TGTGCCAGCAGTGAACTAGCGGGAGGGCAACCGGAGCAGTTCTTC.

The J gene is TRBJ2-2, the V gene TRBV6-1; 10 nucleotides line up with TRBD1. The CDR3 covers 15 residues. CDR1 is MNHNS and CDR2 is SASEGT in the germline V gene. V shed 6 bases and J 6 bases; nucleotides not matched to a gene: 7. The CDR3 is CASRNDRGPAGELFF. The CDR3 coding sequence is TGTGCCAGCAGAAACGACAGGGGGCCTGCCGGGGAGCTGTTTTTT.

In its sample, this clonotype was seen a few times. The chain links TRBV30 to TRBJ2-7; 8 nucleotides line up with TRBD2. This CDR3 is built from 12 residues. The germline V gene has CDR1 GTSNPN and CDR2 SVGIG (reference sequence). J was trimmed by 5 bases and V by 2 bases; bases with no gene match: 2. The CDR3: CAWSSAGDEQYF. CDR3 in DNA: TGTGCCTGGAGTTCAGCGGGGGACGAGCAGTACTTC.

This clonotype was recorded a few times. The genes are TRBV29-1 and TRBJ1-1; TRBD1 is a possible D gene (5 bases). The germline V gene encodes CDR1 SQVTM and CDR2 ANQGSEA. The V end was cut by 8 bases, the J end by 7 bases, with 14 bases between. The CDR3 is 11 residues long. The CDR3 protein is CSLWRGYEAFF. The CDR3 DNA reads TGCAGCCTCTGGAGGGGTTATGAAGCTTTCTTT.

This clonotype showed up just once. With a much larger clone just one base away, this may be a read error. The genes are TRBV7-2 and TRBJ2-3, with 10 positions matching TRBD2. Trimming at V came to 6 bases and at J to 7 bases, leaving 7 bases not matched to a gene. Per germline, CDR1 SGHTA and CDR2 FQGNSA. There are 14 residues in the CDR3. The CDR3 reads CASRWGLASHTQYF. For the CDR3, the DNA is TGTGCCAGCAGATGGGGACTAGCGTCACATACGCAGTATTTT.

This sequence joins TRBV12-3 or TRBV12-4 and TRBJ2-7; 8 bases map to TRBD2. This CDR3 is built from 15 residues. The ends lost 1 base at V and 3 bases at J; junction bases unmatched: 5. In DNA form, the CDR3 reads TGTGCCAGCAGTTTAGTAGCGGGACCGGGCTACGAGCAGTACTTC. Its translation is CASSLVAGPGYEQYF.

V usage is TRBV18 and J usage is TRBJ2-1, with TRBD2 matching over 9 bases. This CDR3 is 16 amino acids long. CDR1 is KGHSH, CDR2 LQKENI, per germline. J gave up 7 bases and V 5 bases, and 12 bases lay outside the gene matches. CDR3 in DNA: TGTGCCAGCTCAACCACCCTAGCGGGACGTGGAAATGAGCAGTTCTTC. Amino acids: CASSTTLAGRGNEQFF.

In this sample, this clonotype turned up many times. J is TRBJ1-2 and V is TRBV5-1; D not resolved. The CDR3 covers 13 residues. CDR1 is SGHRS, CDR2 YFSETQ, per germline. Trimming cost V 0 bases and J 2 bases, with 5 bases left between them. CDR3 sequence: CASSLGPNYGYTF. The CDR3 DNA is TGCGCCAGCAGCTTGGGACCAAACTATGGCTACACCTTC.

This clonotype appeared a few times. V usage is TRBV12-3 or TRBV12-4 and J usage is TRBJ2-1, with D perhaps TRBD1 (5 bases). The CDR3 runs to 14 residues. Between the trimmed V and J ends, which lost 6 bases and 5 bases, there was a span of 14 bases. CDR3 sequence reads: CASRPGMRNNEQFF. CDR3 nucleotide sequence: TGTGCCAGCAGACCAGGGATGAGGAACAATGAGCAGTTCTTC.

The V gene is TRBV7-6, the J gene TRBJ2-2; 9 bases are a match to TRBD1. Trimming cost V 7 bases and J 5 bases; bases outside gene matches: 5. CDR3 length: 14 amino acids. The germline gives CDR1 SGHVS, CDR2 FNYEAQ. The CDR3 coding sequence is TGTGCCAGCACAAAGGGGACAGGGACCGGGGAGCTGTTTTTT. This codes for CASTKGTGTGELFF.

The genes are TRBV24-1 and TRBJ2-7; perhaps TRBD1 as D (6 bases). The germline V gene has CDR1 KGHDR and CDR2 SFDVKD. V gave up 4 bases and J gave up 3 bases, with 12 bases separating them. The CDR3 contains 14 residues. CDR3 DNA sequence: TGTGCCACCAGTGACGGACAGAGAGGCTACGAGCAGTACTTC. Translated: CATSDGQRGYEQYF.

This clonotype was seen only a few times. This chain uses TRBV21-1 with TRBJ2-2; the table's D call TRBD1 went unverified against the DNA. TRBV21-1 is an annotated pseudogene. The CDR3 has 17 amino acids. As DNA, the CDR3 is TGTGCCAGCAGCAGAACGGTCTGGGACAGCAACACCGGGGAGCTGTTTTTT. Translating it yields CASSRTVWDSNTGELFF.

Details on this clonotype: One base away lies a much larger clone, so this may be a sequencing read error. This chain connects TRBV5-5 to TRBJ1-2, with 9 nucleotides matching TRBD1. Trimming removed 2 bases from V and 4 bases from J; junction bases left unmatched: 6. Looked up from germline, CDR1 is SGHKS and CDR2 is YYEKEE (reference sequence). The CDR3 length is 15 residues. For the CDR3, the DNA is TGTGCCAGCAGCTTATCCGAGACAGGGGGCTATGGCTACACCTTC. Residues: CASSLSETGGYGYTF.

CDR3 nucleotides: TGTGCCAGCAGGTGGGATCGCACAGATACGCAGTATTTT. It yields the protein CASRWDRTDTQYF. V gene TRBV6-2 or TRBV6-3 combines with J gene TRBJ2-3; D ambiguous. This CDR3 is 13 amino acids long. The germline V gene has CDR1 MNHEY and CDR2 SVGEGT. Trimming removed 6 bases at V and 1 base at J, with 8 bases between.

This clonotype was seen many times. The V call is TRBV5-1, the J call TRBJ2-5, with TRBD1 identical over 10 bases. The CDR3 has 17 residues. In germline, CDR1 is SGHRS, CDR2 YFSETQ. Trimming removed 0 bases from V and 4 bases from J; junction bases left unmatched: 9. The CDR3 spells CASSLAPTGGLGETQYF. CDR3 DNA sequence: TGCGCCAGCAGCTTGGCACCGACAGGGGGCCTTGGAGAGACCCAGTACTTC.

This chain uses TRBV9 with TRBJ2-3; D perhaps matches TRBD1 (6 bases). The V gene lost 0 bases and the J gene lost 5 bases, with 19 bases spanning the gap. This CDR3 region has 17 residues. CDR1 SGDLS and CDR2 YYNGEE come from the germline V gene. CDR3 in DNA: TGTGCCAGCAGCGTAGGAGCCTACAGAGCCAGGGGAGATACGCAGTATTTT. It yields the protein CASSVGAYRARGDTQYF.

This clonotype was counted between two and nine times. The chain uses TRBV7-6 and TRBJ2-2, with 9 nucleotides matching TRBD2. Germline loops: CDR1 SGHVS, CDR2 FNYEAQ. This CDR3 is built from 15 residues. V lost 4 bases, J lost 6 bases, and 6 bases stayed unmatched. CDR3 in DNA: TGTGCCAGCAGCTCGGAGCGGGAGGCGTCCGGGGAGCTGTTTTTT. Translation gives CASSSEREASGELFF.

The rearrangement joins TRBV7-2 to TRBJ2-7; either TRBD1 or TRBD2 may fit D (5 bases each). Germline CDR1 SGHTA, CDR2 FQGNSA. The CDR3 runs 14 residues. The germline V and J ends were trimmed by 3 bases and 5 bases, with 14 bases remaining between them. The CDR3 coding sequence is TGTGCCAGCAGCTTTAGGGTCAGGGACCACGAGCAGTACTTC. Protein sequence: CASSFRVRDHEQYF.

This clonotype occurred a few times. This chain joins TRBV7-8 and TRBJ2-7; 9 bases line up with TRBD2. Looked up from germline, CDR1 is SGHVS and CDR2 is FQNEAQ. This CDR3 contains 15 residues. V gave up 5 bases and J gave up 6 bases; unmatched junction bases: 11. The CDR3 DNA sequence: TGTGCCAGCAGCATGCCGGGACTAGCTGTCGGCGAGCAGTACTTC. Amino acid sequence: CASSMPGLAVGEQYF.

This clonotype was seen repeatedly, ten times or more. The chain carries TRBV5-1 and TRBJ2-2, with a weak D call TRBD2 (5 bases). The CDR3 has 16 residues. Germline lookup yields CDR1 SGHRS and CDR2 YFSETQ. Trimming shortened V by 3 bases and J by 6 bases, and 18 bases separated the two germline ends. DNA of the CDR3: TGCGCCAGCAGCTCCAGCGGACGGGGAGTCGCCGGGGAGCTGTTTTTT. Translating gives CASSSSGRGVAGELFF. The full variable domain, in which reference TRBV5-1 and TRBJ2-2 provide the parts outside the CDR3, is KAGVTQTPRYLIKTRGQQVTLSCSPISGHRSVSWYQQTPGQGLQFLFEYFSETQRNKGNFPGRFSGRQFSNSRSEMNVSTLELGDSALYLCASSSSGRGVAGELFFGEGSRLTVL.

This chain connects TRBV5-6 to TRBJ1-4; D gene ambiguous. Trimming pared 2 bases from V and 6 bases from J, leaving 14 bases between. CDR3 size: 15 residues. Germline CDR1 is SGHDT and CDR2 is YYEEEE. The CDR3 protein is CASSFKGVWDEKLFF. The CDR3 DNA reads as TGTGCCAGCAGCTTCAAAGGTGTCTGGGATGAAAAACTGTTTTTT.

This clonotype has only a few counts. The V call is TRBV3-1, the J call TRBJ2-7; the D is unclear. CDR3 length: 15 amino acids. CDR1 is LGHDT, CDR2 YNNKEL, per germline (reference sequence). The V and J ends lost 0 bases and 3 bases respectively, with 12 bases between them. In nucleotides, the CDR3 is TGTGCCAGCAGCCAAGACCCAGGTAGACACTACGAGCAGTACTTC. Encoded protein: CASSQDPGRHYEQYF.

A few counts support this clonotype. The genes are TRBV28 and TRBJ1-5, with D unclear. CDR3 length equals 13 residues. Germline V gene data show CDR1 as MDHEN and CDR2 as SYDVKM. With 7 bases removed from V and 4 bases from J, the gap between germline ends came to 11 bases. The CDR3 loop reads CASILWGNQPQHF. The DNA of the CDR3 is TGTGCCAGCATACTATGGGGTAATCAGCCCCAGCATTTT.

This clonotype was counted between two and nine times. CDR3 region: CASSSMAGVAGELFF. The CDR3 DNA is TGTGCCAGCAGCTCCATGGCGGGAGTGGCCGGGGAGCTGTTTTTT. The rearrangement joins TRBV7-3 to TRBJ2-2, with 7 bases aligning to TRBD2. V shed 4 bases, J shed 6 bases, and the junction held 8 bases outside the gene matches. The germline CDR1 and CDR2 sequences are SGHTA and FQGTGA. The CDR3 is 15 residues long.

The sample holds a few counts of this clonotype. V gene TRBV27 combines with J gene TRBJ1-1; TRBD1 matches at 9 bases. Per the germline V gene, CDR1 is MNHEY and CDR2 is SMNVEV (reference sequence). V lost 3 bases and J lost 5; bases outside the gene matches: 10. The CDR3 spans 16 residues. DNA for the CDR3: TGTGCCAGCAGTTTTATCAGAACAGGGGGCATTACTGAAGCTTTCTTT. As protein: CASSFIRTGGITEAFF.

This clonotype was detected only a few times. The rearrangement joins TRBV5-5 to TRBJ1-1; TRBD1 is a possible D gene (6 bases). The CDR3 has 15 amino acids. Looked up from germline, CDR1 is SGHKS and CDR2 is YYEKEE (reference sequence). Trimming stripped 5 bases from V and 7 bases from J, with 21 bases between. DNA for the CDR3: TGTGCCAGCAGTTTCTACCTCGACAGGCGGGGTGAAGCTTTCTTT. Its translation is CASSFYLDRRGEAFF.

This clonotype showed up just a few times. This chain uses TRBV18 with TRBJ2-2; 9 positions agree with TRBD2. The CDR3 sequence is 19 residues long. The ends lost 3 bases at V and 2 bases at J; junction bases unmatched: 13. Germline V CDR1 and CDR2: KGHSH, LQKENI. The CDR3 sequence is CASSPRGQTSGINTGELFF. The CDR3 region has the DNA TGTGCCAGCTCACCTCGGGGTCAGACTAGCGGAATTAACACCGGGGAGCTGTTTTTT.